This section outlines one T cell receptor (beta chain) sequence together with its context. Antigen: not known. The entry originates in a study of T cells expressing NK-cell markers. Study at large: Obtained from sorted CD3+CD56+NKG2C+, CD3+CD56+NKG2C- and CD3+CD56-NKG2C+ T cells were the TCR beta repertoires. The study's findings and limits: Similarly, these clonotypes led the CD3+CD56-NKG2C+ fraction as well in several donors. Of the CD8+ T cell pool in about 6 donors, roughly 1.0-7.0% was accounted for by dominant NKG2C+ clonotypes.

The TCR beta cDNA came from 5'RACE template switching with UMIs. Using the 5' RACE reads, TCRdb records one entry per CDR3 protein without DNA. The repertoire shows about 540,000 distinct CDR3 sequences; the top ten hold less than 4.5%. This CDR3 is built from 13 residues. CDR1 MNHNY and CDR2 SVGAGI come from the germline V gene (reference sequence). Sequenced material: blood T cells: a sorted CD56 or NKG2C T cell subset, CD4+ or CD8+ T cells, or bulk PBMC T cells (not recorded which). This chain links TRBV6-6 with TRBJ2-7; as DNA is missing, the TRBD1 call by TCRdb cannot be tested. This sequence originates from a man between 18 and 29 years old in good health. The CDR3 sequence: CASSLLGGHEQYF.